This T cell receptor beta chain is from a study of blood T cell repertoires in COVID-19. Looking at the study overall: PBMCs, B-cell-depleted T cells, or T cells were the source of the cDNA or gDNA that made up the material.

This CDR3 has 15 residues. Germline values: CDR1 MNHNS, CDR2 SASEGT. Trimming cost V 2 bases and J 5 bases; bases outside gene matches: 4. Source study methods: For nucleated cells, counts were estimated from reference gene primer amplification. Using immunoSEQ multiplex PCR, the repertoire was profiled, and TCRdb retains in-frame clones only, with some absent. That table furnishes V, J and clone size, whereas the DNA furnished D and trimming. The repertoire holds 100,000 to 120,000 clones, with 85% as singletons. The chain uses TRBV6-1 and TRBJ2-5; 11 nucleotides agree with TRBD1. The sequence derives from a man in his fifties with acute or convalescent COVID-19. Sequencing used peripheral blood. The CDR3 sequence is CASSEWTGGWETQYF. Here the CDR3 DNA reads TGTGCCAGCAGTGAATGGACAGGGGGCTGGGAGACCCAGTACTTC.